Presented here are 2 T cell receptor beta chains from one specimen sequenced in a study of blood T cell repertoires in COVID-19 (dated by TCRdb to 2019 to 2021). The library was produced with the immunoSEQ multiplex PCR assay. This immuneACCESS table, as held by TCRdb, lists in-frame sequences with V and J called but not all clones. Of the missing ones, under half trace to an unresolved V gene in checked studies; the others have no known cause. The sample profile shows about 46,000 clones; 75% to 90% of them were found once. The top ten clones comprise less than 20% of the sample. The sample comprised peripheral blood. All receptors come from a human donor in a cohort sampled during active COVID-19.

V usage is TRBV27 and J usage is TRBJ2-6; TRBD1 matches 8 bases. V shed 3 bases, J shed 1 base, and the junction held 2 bases outside the gene matches. There are 16 residues in the CDR3. Germline values: CDR1 MNHEY, CDR2 SMNVEV (reference sequence). CDR3 sequence: CASSFDRGSGANVLTF. The DNA of the CDR3 is TGTGCCAGCAGTTTTGACAGGGGTTCTGGGGCCAACGTCCTGACTTTC.

This clone was counted only a few times. V gene TRBV29-1 combines with J gene TRBJ2-2; weak D call: TRBD1 (5 bases). The germline V and J ends were trimmed by 7 bases and 5 bases, with 17 bases remaining between them. The germline gives CDR1 SQVTM, CDR2 ANQGSEA. CDR3 length: 14 amino acids. CDR3 protein: CSARSQQDTGELFF. CDR3 nucleotide sequence: TGCAGCGCAAGGTCGCAACAGGATACCGGGGAGCTGTTTTTT.